This T cell receptor beta chain was observed in a study of cytomegalovirus exposure and HLA in healthy donors (dated by TCRdb to between 2016 and 2019). For the wider study: In an earlier analysis of roughly 590 of the donors, under 300 Gb of sequence data and roughly 100 million unique TCR beta sequences from 180 million or so T cells were reported. The T cell repertoires of 666 subjects were profiled by immunosequencing and related to cytomegalovirus serostatus. The study was designed to test whether signatures of past pathogen exposure could be identified by cataloging public T cell receptors. Both class I and class II loci were covered by HLA typing, at four-digit resolution. Donor age, sex, ethnicity and CMV serostatus were compiled alongside the repertoire data. On average, 235,054 unique TCR beta nucleotide sequences were sequenced per donor among 398 genotyped donors of the cohort, with 15% to 20% of those sequences being non-productive. To predict cytomegalovirus infection status, the study combined high-throughput TCR immunosequencing, statistical association of individual TCRs with disease status, and machine learning. The number of typed donors differed by locus: about 620-630 for A, B, C, DRB1 and DQB1; some 540 for DQA1; roughly 600 for DPA1; and about 450 for DPB1. In a later genetic analysis, genome-wide SNP genotypes for about three fifths of the roughly 670 donors were used, and that subset was treated as a discovery cohort. Of the roughly 430 genotyped donors, over 65% fell in the genetic ancestry cluster associated with self-reported Caucasian donors. Four or five DR-DQ haplotypes were handled as single units for association and clustering, since linkage in the cohort was strong. Roughly 320 gigabases of sequencing data and 70 million to 100 million unique TCR sequences made up an early release that covered about 640 HLA-typed donors. The later analysis used no new phenotypic data to find candidate immune exposures, relying instead on TCR beta sequences and their occurrence across donors. A later analysis re-analyzed previously published TCR beta repertoires from 550 to 700 donors and added high-resolution HLA genotyping to study TCR occurrence patterns. A separate validation cohort of roughly 120 different subjects was used in addition to the 666-subject first cohort. To decide whether each TCR beta V gene segment behaved as functional or pseudogenic, an earlier analysis of over 500 of the donors relied on high-throughput TCR beta sequencing. All discovery cohort repertoires had been generated on a single sequencing platform.

CDR1 and CDR2 (ENHRY, SYGVKD) derive from the germline V gene. Its CDR3 holds 14 amino acids, cysteine through phenylalanine. Left in the record is the CDR3 DNA by itself, 42 bases read in frame from the first base. The junction shows trimming of 0 bases on V and 9 bases on J, plus 9 bases between the germline ends. This clone occurred a few times. It lacks a known antigen. It has no much larger one-base neighbor in the sample; base qualities were not kept. The cohort comprised 550 to 700 healthy bone marrow donors. At the time of sampling, all cohort members were nominally healthy, though unrecorded immune exposures were likely present. The donor was CMV seronegative and belonged to the group of around 400 seronegative cohort members. Each donor provided a peripheral blood sample, and peripheral blood mononuclear cells were used for TCR beta sequencing. The Qiagen DNeasy Blood Extraction Kit was used to extract genomic DNA from the blood cell samples.

Receptor amplification or capture employed the immunoSEQ multiplex PCR assay. For the multiplex PCR, a mixture combining 60 forward primers for TCR Vbeta segments and 13 reverse primers for TCR Jbeta segments was used. A multiplex PCR assay on genomic DNA amplified the CDR3 region of rearranged TCR beta genes. The amplified TCR beta libraries were sequenced on the Illumina HiSeq System as 87-base-pair reads. For the original study's pipeline: In a later analysis, about 80 million unique TCR beta chains were counted across the 666 repertoires, and approximately 9.9 million of these chains were shared by at least two donors. Raw reads were error-corrected and collapsed into unique sequences with a nearest-neighbor algorithm that merged closely related sequences to remove PCR and sequencing errors. CDR3 sequences were aligned to IMGT reference sequences to assign V, D and J gene segments. For a sequence to be retained, a match of at least six nucleotides was required to both a V gene segment and a J gene segment. A rearrangement was called productive if the CDR3 had no stop codons and remained in frame with V and J, and every other rearrangement was called non-productive. Following IMGT convention, CDR3 was defined as the stretch from the second conserved V-encoded cysteine to the conserved J-encoded phenylalanine. Sequences without an unambiguous match to a single V gene segment were excluded from the earlier analysis of about 640 of the donors. In an earlier analysis of almost 600 of the donors, a V segment was called functional when productive rearrangements were above 56.7%, and segregating when the standard deviation between donors exceeded 5%. A statistical classification framework was built to diagnose cytomegalovirus status from the catalog of TCR beta chain sequences. In a later analysis, V and J genes were assigned by comparing TCR nucleotide sequences against IMGT/GENE-DB human TR gene sequences. Using the TCRdist pipeline, a later analysis assigned CDR3 sequences along with most-parsimonious VDJ recombination scenarios. In a later analysis, each TCR beta chain was defined by its CDR3 amino acid sequence together with its V-gene family, and reads lacking a unique V-gene family were excluded. To address suspected cross-contamination and a sequencing artifact, a later analysis removed a few hundred highly shared, low-generation-probability nucleotide sequences. In a later analysis, a clonal expansion index for each public chain was calculated from normalized within-repertoire ranks of inferred template counts. Generation probabilities in a later analysis came from a VDJ recombination model fitted to out-of-frame rearrangements, and those results were checked against IGoR. Hypergeometric tests were used in a later analysis to score TCR-TCR, TCR-HLA and TCR-CMV co-occurrence, with a repertoire-size bias correction applied to the TCR pairs. To estimate false discovery rates, a later analysis permuted the HLA or CMV assignments 20 times. A later analysis grouped co-occurring TCRs with DBSCAN, adding TCRdist sequence similarity when clustering within HLA-allele-positive subsets. Repertoires with fewer than 30,000 or more than 120,000 public chains, plus five repertoires with anomalous nucleotide sharing, were excluded from co-occurrence clustering. TCRdb retrieved this table from immuneACCESS and kept in-frame rearrangements only. Not all clones are present; in checked studies, unresolved V genes account for under half, and no reason is known for the remainder. The V and J calls and the clone size are those of that table, but D and trimming were determined from the DNA. The sample table contains about 170,000 clones; only one count was recorded for roughly 60% of them. Jointly, the top ten make up around 2.9% of the sample.

The study at large found these results: In a later analysis, most CMV-associated TCR beta chains were found to appear HLA-restricted, with HLA associations seemingly driven largely by CMV exposure. In a later genetic analysis, fewer N-insertions in productive TCRs were reported among donors in an Asian-associated ancestry cluster than the roughly 700-donor mean. HLA typing was unavailable for some donors at each locus, so association tests used only the typed subset. The sequencing pipeline was judged likely to have produced a cluster of highly shared sequence variants as a technical artifact. When HLA alleles, especially DR and DQ, strongly co-occurred, TCR associations were difficult to assign to individual alleles. Three of the identified cytomegalovirus-associated TCR beta chains were confirmed in vitro to be specific for cytomegalovirus antigens. An association between a missense DCLRE1C variant and V-gene and J-gene trimming of TCR beta chains was found in a later genetic analysis and replicated in an independent cohort. Sequencing depth was assumed to be roughly uniform across donors in the presence/absence analyses, though that assumption may not hold. Across donors, most TCR sequences were observed very rarely, whereas some public TCRs were present in many individuals. Broadly in line with IMGT annotations, most TCR beta V segments showed up in productive rearrangements about 87% or about 30% of the time in an earlier analysis of 587 of the donors. In a later analysis, several top co-occurrence clusters were reported to appear linked to parvovirus B19, influenza, CMV and Epstein-Barr virus. The study gave a list of 150 to 200 TCR beta chains associated with cytomegalovirus. Because counts were too low, about 18 rarely observed V segments, including chromosome 9 orphons, were left out of the earlier analysis of over 550 of the donors. Only TCR beta chains were sequenced in this cohort, and the absence of alpha or paired-chain data limited detectable features. According to a later analysis, TCR association rates differed among HLA loci, with DRB1 alleles showing the most associated TCRs and HLA-C alleles showing the fewest. Specific HLA alleles were associated with 18,000 or so TCR beta sequences at a false discovery rate of 0.05 in a later analysis. The only immune exposure information available for the cohort was CMV serostatus. Some IMGT-functional V segments, including TRBV6-2 and TRBV6-3, could not be told apart with the 87-base-pair reads, so those segments were excluded. In a later analysis, HLA-associated TCR beta chains were found to be more clonally expanded and to have lower generation probabilities than equally common non-associated chains. A further reported finding was that TCR beta sequences accurately predicted the HLA-A and HLA-B alleles for most subjects in the first cohort. It was suggested by the authors that the approach could potentially be generalized to other disease states and immunological phenotypes. Linkage disequilibrium might explain the correlated functional status among segregating V segments, but an unknown experimental factor could not be excluded. The classifier was reported to diagnose cytomegalovirus status with high specificity and sensitivity in both the original cohort and the validation cohort.

Sequencing was performed on PBMCs. This sequence originates from a man in his forties or fifties in good health and CMV-seronegative. Here the chain combines TRBV10-3 and TRBJ1-6; tentative D gene TRBD1, with 5 bases matching. The sequenced DNA: TGTGCCATCAGTGAGTCCCGGCAGGGTTCACCCCTCCACTTT. The resulting protein is CAISESRQGSPLHF.